These 4 T cell receptor beta chains originate from one sample sequenced in a study of CD8+CD57+ T cells in acquired aplastic anemia. The authors sequenced patients whose flow cytometry had shown CD8+CD57+ cell expansion. Both TCR beta VDJ combination and CDR3 sequence profiling were carried out. Genomic DNA was the template for this profiling. TCRdb called the reads again in MiXCR, with one record for every CDR3 protein. In the table there are roughly 200,000 distinct CDR3 sequences, 63% of which are singletons. Sample: sorted CD4+, CD8+, or CD8+CD57+ T cells (not recorded which) from PBMCs. The receptors derive from a human donor with aplastic anemia.

The gene calls are TRBV12-5 and TRBJ1-2; D gene ambiguous. The CDR3 totals 12 residues. Deletions cut 3 bases from V and 10 bases from J, with 12 bases between. CDR1 and CDR2 (germline): LGHNT, FRNRAP. The CDR3 spells CASGLDRSDYTF. The CDR3 DNA reads as TGTGCTAGTGGTTTAGACCGCTCGGACTACACCTTC.

The chain is built from TRBV7-2 and TRBJ1-6; unclear D gene. With 1 base removed from V and 13 bases from J, the gap between germline ends came to 8 bases. The CDR3 extends over 12 amino acids. CDR1 SGHTA and CDR2 FQGNSA come from the germline V gene. The CDR3 loop is CASSLGTVPLHF. The CDR3 DNA follows: TGTGCCAGCAGCTTAGGTACGGTCCCCCTCCACTTT.

The chain carries TRBV20-1 and TRBJ2-5; 12 bases map to TRBD1. CDR1 DFQATT and CDR2 SNEGSKA come from the germline V gene (reference sequence). The CDR3 loop spans 15 amino acids. J lost 5 bases, V lost 3 bases, and 7 bases had no gene match. CDR3 sequence (DNA): TGCAGTGCTAGCTCGGGACAGGGGGCCCTTGAGACCCAGTACTTC. This encodes CSASSGQGALETQYF.

The V and J genes are TRBV10-3 and TRBJ2-7; 12 nucleotides agree with TRBD2. V was clipped by 2 bases and J by 6 bases; unmatched bases: 8. Germline values: CDR1 ENHRY, CDR2 SYGVKD. The CDR3 is made up of 16 amino acids. CDR3 in amino acids: CAISEGLAGRLSEQYF. The CDR3 coding sequence is TGTGCCATCAGTGAGGGACTAGCGGGGAGGTTAAGCGAGCAGTACTTC.